The T cell receptor (beta chain) under discussion was sequenced for a study of sequential checkpoint blockade in melanoma. Method: immunoSEQ multiplex PCR; TCRdb's copy keeps in-frame clones and lacks some. The sample lists around 10,000 clones; about three quarters were seen once. As to treatment: randomized to nivolumab then ipilimumab (arm A) or the reverse (arm B). Patients had received no earlier DNA-damaging chemotherapy. Sorted cells were live CD3+CD8+, lacking CD19 and CD56, from PBMCs. Germline CDR1 is SGHRS and CDR2 is YFSETQ. This CDR3 has 15 amino acids. V dropped 4 bases and J dropped 0 bases, with 11 bases sitting between them.

The receptor's source is a human donor with melanoma. This chain links TRBV5-1 with TRBJ2-1; D gene uncertain. The input for sequencing was CD8+ T cells sorted from blood (inferred from file names), taken from a patient given nivolumab and ipilimumab in sequence. The CDR3 nucleotides are TGCGCCAGCAGCCTGTATCTTAGCTCCTACAATGAGCAGTTCTTC. As protein: CASSLYLSSYNEQFF.